Included here is one T cell receptor (beta chain) sequence, with context. Autoimmune disease history or systemic immunosuppression led to patient exclusion. This specimen belongs to a study of OX40 agonist ivuxolimab in advanced cancers. About the research overall: Patients received intravenous ivuxolimab every 2 weeks at 0.01 to 10 mg/kg. Dose-escalation patients were diagnosed with hepatocellular carcinoma, melanoma, renal cell cancer or head and neck cancer.

CDR1 is MNHEY and CDR2 is SMNVEV in the germline V gene (reference sequence). The length of the CDR3 is 13 residues. V was clipped by 6 bases and J by 1 base, with 9 bases between them. Assay: immunoSEQ multiplex PCR; the TCRdb copy retains only in-frame clones and omits some. The table lists 50,000 to 55,000 clones, roughly 83% of them singletons, with approximately 4.2% in the top ten. The clonotype originates from an adult with an advanced solid tumor such as melanoma, head and neck, liver or kidney cancer. Sequencing used CD4+ or CD8+ T cells sorted from blood, obtained in a trial of the OX40 agonist ivuxolimab. The V call is TRBV27, the J call TRBJ1-2, with D perhaps matching TRBD1 (6 bases). CDR3 region: CASSRTVNYGYTF. The CDR3 region has the DNA TGTGCCAGCAGCCGGACAGTTAACTATGGCTACACCTTC.